This is a list of T cell receptor beta chains from one sample in a study of blood T cell repertoires in COVID-19. Sequencing was performed with immunoSEQ multiplex PCR; in TCRdb, only in-frame clones are kept and a portion is missing. Of 100,000 to 120,000 clones listed, over 75% were seen once; the top ten hold 1.5% to 1.9%. The sequenced sample consisted of peripheral blood. The receptors come from a man aged 50 to 59 with acute or convalescent COVID-19. Each CDR3 is given with its conserved first and last residue. The D gene is left open where the match is weak. Rows give clone size only sometimes, using once, few, many, or a class for an expanded clone.

j_call d_call clone_size v_call cdr3_nt cdr3_aa
TRBJ1-5 . . TRBV5-6 TGTGCCAGCAGCTCGGGGGGGCAGCCCCAGCATTTT CASSSGGQPQHF
TRBJ2-4 TRBD2 . TRBV3-1/TRBV3-2 TGTGCCAGCCGCGGGGGGGACATTCAGTACTTC CASRGGDIQYF
TRBJ2-7 . few TRBV5-1 TGCGCCAGCAGCTCAGGATCCTCACGCGAGCAGTACTTC CASSSGSSREQYF
TRBJ2-6 TRBD1 . TRBV6-2/TRBV6-3 TGTGCCAGCAGTTACCGAAAGGGACAGGGCGCGTCTGGGGCCAACGTCCTGACTTTC CASSYRKGQGASGANVLTF
TRBJ1-2 TRBD1 . TRBV5-1 TGCGCCAGCAGCTTCTCGACAGGGATAAATGGCTACACCTTC CASSFSTGINGYTF
TRBJ1-5 TRBD1 . TRBV7-8 TGTGCCAGCAGCTTAGAATCCGGACAGGGTTATCAGCCCCAGCATTTT CASSLESGQGYQPQHF
TRBJ1-1 TRBD1 . TRBV11-3 TGTGCCAGCAGCTTAGGCAGGGGGGACACTGAAGCTTTCTTT CASSLGRGDTEAFF
TRBJ1-2 TRBD1 . TRBV28 TGTGCCAGCAGGGGGACAGACGACCCTAACTATGGCTACACCTTC CASRGTDDPNYGYTF
TRBJ2-3 . . TRBV7-2 TGTGCCAGCAGTCTCGGACTGTCCGCAGATACGCAGTATTTT CASSLGLSADTQYF
TRBJ2-1 . once TRBV11-2 TGTGCCAGCAGCTTCCGAGGGGGAAGCCTCTACAATGAGCAGTTCTTC CASSFRGGSLYNEQFF
TRBJ1-4 . few TRBV5-1 TGCGCCAGCAGCTTGGGGAACAGGGTTGGGGAAAAACTGTTTTTT CASSLGNRVGEKLFF
TRBJ2-3 . . TRBV5-1 TGCGCCAGCAGCCCGGGTGCCTTCCAGACAGATACGCAGTATTTT CASSPGAFQTDTQYF
TRBJ1-5 TRBD1 . TRBV6-5 TGTGCCAGCAGGCACGGGACAGGGGGCGGTCAGCCCCAGCATTTT CASRHGTGGGQPQHF
TRBJ1-1 . few TRBV5-6 TGTGCCAGCAGCCTAGGGGTCTCTCACACTGAAGCTTTCTTT CASSLGVSHTEAFF
TRBJ2-3 . . TRBV4-2 TGTGCCAGCAGCCAACAGACTAAAGATACGCAGTATTTT CASSQQTKDTQYF
TRBJ2-3 TRBD2 . TRBV9 TGTGCCAGCAGCGTATTGCGGGGGGCCACAGATACGCAGTATTTT CASSVLRGATDTQYF
TRBJ1-6 TRBD1 . TRBV5-1 TGCGCCAGCAGCCTAACAGGGGGAGGGGGTCGATCCCTCCACTTT CASSLTGGGGRSLHF
TRBJ1-2 . once TRBV30 TGTGCCTGGAGGGGGAGAGCCAACTATGGCTACACCTTC CAWRGRANYGYTF
TRBJ2-5 . . TRBV6-6 TGTGCCAGCAGTTACCGGGGTGGACAAGAGACCCAGTACTTC CASSYRGGQETQYF
TRBJ1-2 . . TRBV5-5 TGTGCCAGCAGCTTTCTTTCCTCAGGGGACACCTTC CASSFLSSGDTF
TRBJ1-6 . . TRBV7-2 TGTGCCAGCAGATCCAAAGAGAGTAATTCACCCCTCCACTTT CASRSKESNSPLHF
TRBJ1-6 TRBD1 . TRBV5-1 TGCGCCAGCAGGGGGACAGGGGGCTCACCCCTCCACTTT CASRGTGGSPLHF
TRBJ1-2 TRBD1 . TRBV3-1/TRBV3-2 TGTGCCAGCACGGAAGGGACAGGGAGTAACTATGGCTACACCTTC CASTEGTGSNYGYTF
TRBJ1-2 . . TRBV18 TGTGCCAGCTCACCACCGTCAGGGGATAGCGGGCAGAACACCTTC CASSPPSGDSGQNTF
TRBJ1-1 TRBD1 . TRBV5-1 TGCGCCAGCAGCTTGGCTGGTCGGGACAGGGGTGACACTGAAGCTTTCTTT CASSLAGRDRGDTEAFF
TRBJ2-7 TRBD2 . TRBV7-9 TGTGCCAGCAGCCCATCGGGAGGGACCTACGAGCAGTACTTC CASSPSGGTYEQYF
TRBJ1-2 . . TRBV5-1 TGCGCCAGCAGCTCGGCACAGGGTTTAGACACGGTTGGCTACACCTTC CASSSAQGLDTVGYTF
TRBJ1-1 . . TRBV6-1 TGTGCCAGCAGTGATGGACTCCAGGATGGCACTGAAGCTTTCTTT CASSDGLQDGTEAFF
TRBJ2-7 TRBD2 . TRBV14 TGTGCCAGCAGCCAAATTAGGCCTAGCGGGGCCTACGAGCAGTACTTC CASSQIRPSGAYEQYF
TRBJ1-1 . . TRBV21-1 TGTGCCAGCAGCAAAGCCAGGGGCCGGACTGAAGCTTTCTTT CASSKARGRTEAFF
TRBJ1-1 . . TRBV5-1 TGCGCCAGCAGCAGTAAGGCTCAGGGGGAAGCTTTCTTT CASSSKAQGEAFF
TRBJ1-5 . . TRBV4-1 TGCGCCAGCAGCCAAGTTCTGAGCCAGCCCCAGCATTTT CASSQVLSQPQHF
TRBJ1-1 . . TRBV25-1 TGTGCCAGCAGTGGGCAGGGAAGGACGCACACTGAAGCTTTCTTT CASSGQGRTHTEAFF
TRBJ1-1 . . TRBV5-5 TGTGCCAGCAGTCCCCTAAGGGGGATGGGCACTGAAGCTTTCTTT CASSPLRGMGTEAFF
TRBJ1-1 . . TRBV29-1 TGCAGCGTTGATGGACAGCACACTGAAGCTTTCTTT CSVDGQHTEAFF
TRBJ2-7 TRBD1 . TRBV30 TGTGCCTGGAGTGTAGGGGCTTGGACAGGGGCGGGAGAGCAGTACTTC CAWSVGAWTGAGEQYF
TRBJ1-1 TRBD1 . TRBV5-1 TGCGCCAGCAGCTTGGACAGGGGGGCTGAAGCTTTCTTT CASSLDRGAEAFF
TRBJ2-1 . few TRBV7-3 TGTGCCAGCAGCCCGAGCGTCAGCTCCTACAATGAGCAGTTCTTC CASSPSVSSYNEQFF
TRBJ1-5 TRBD1 . TRBV2 TGTGCCAGTTCTTCCCGGGAACAGGGGGGGGATTGGAGCAATCAGCCCCAGCATTTT CASSSREQGGDWSNQPQHF
TRBJ1-1 . . TRBV2 TGTGCCAGCAGTGTGCAAAGGGAGACTGAAGCTTTCTTT CASSVQRETEAFF
TRBJ1-1 TRBD1 . TRBV10-3 TGTGCCATCAGCGCTCGACAGGGGGACACTGAAGCTTTCTTT CAISARQGDTEAFF
TRBJ1-6 . . TRBV5-1 TGCGCCAGCAGCTTGGGCAGATCGGGATCAGGCTCACCCCTCCACTTT CASSLGRSGSGSPLHF
TRBJ2-6 . . TRBV3-1/TRBV3-2 TGTGCCAGCAGCCAAGGCTACTCTGGGGCCAACGTCCTGACTTTC CASSQGYSGANVLTF
TRBJ1-4 TRBD1 few TRBV5-5 TGTGCCAGCAGCTTGAACCCCCCGACAGGGAGTGTGCGGTTTTGGGAAAAACTGTTTTTT CASSLNPPTGSVRFWEKLFF
TRBJ1-2 . . TRBV6-5 TGTGCCAGCAGTCCCCTCGACGGGATGCATGGCTACACCTTC CASSPLDGMHGYTF
TRBJ2-7 . . TRBV6-5 TGTGCCAGCACCTTGTCGATGAGCTACGAGCAGTACTTC CASTLSMSYEQYF
TRBJ2-7 . . TRBV4-1 TGCGCCAGCAGCCAGATCGGTTCCAACGAGCAGTACTTC CASSQIGSNEQYF
TRBJ1-2 TRBD1 . TRBV6-5 TGTGCCAGCAAAGGGACAGGGGGTGGCTATGGCTACACCTTC CASKGTGGGYGYTF
TRBJ2-2 TRBD2 once TRBV5-1 TGCGCCAGCATGGGGACTAGGAACACCGGGGAGCTGTTTTTT CASMGTRNTGELFF